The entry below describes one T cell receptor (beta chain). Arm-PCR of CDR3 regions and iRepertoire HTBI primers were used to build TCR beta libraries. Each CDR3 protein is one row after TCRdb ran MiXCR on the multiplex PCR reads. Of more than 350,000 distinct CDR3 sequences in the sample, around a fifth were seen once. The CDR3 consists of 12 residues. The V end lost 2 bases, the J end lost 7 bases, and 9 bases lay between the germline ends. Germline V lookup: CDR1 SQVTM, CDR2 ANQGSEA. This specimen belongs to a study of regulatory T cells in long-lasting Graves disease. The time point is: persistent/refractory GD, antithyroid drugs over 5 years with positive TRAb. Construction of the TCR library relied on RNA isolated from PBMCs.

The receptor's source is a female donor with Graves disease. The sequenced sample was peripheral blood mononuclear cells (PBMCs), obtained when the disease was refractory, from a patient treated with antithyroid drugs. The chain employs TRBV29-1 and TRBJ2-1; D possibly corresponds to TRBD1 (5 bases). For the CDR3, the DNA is TGCAGCGTTGAACGACAGTGGAATGAGCAGTTCTTC. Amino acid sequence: CSVERQWNEQFF.